These T cell receptor beta chains were read from a single sample in a study of blood T cells in healthy people across ages. TCRdb reprocessed the 5' RACE reads with MiXCR, giving one entry per CDR3 protein. The table lists about 1 million distinct CDR3 sequences, more than 40% of them singletons. The source material was blood. The receptors shown here come from a woman aged 55-70 years in good health. Each CDR3 is given with its conserved first and last residue. Fields, in order: J gene, D gene, V gene, clone size, CDR3 protein, CDR3 DNA. A D gene is named only where the DNA matches it firmly. The listing skips clone size in some rows; elsewhere it reads once, few, many or a size class.

TRBJ2-3 | NA | TRBV7-8 | NA | CASAGDTQYF | TGTGCCAGCGCTGGAGATACGCAGTATTTT
TRBJ2-7 | NA | TRBV27 | NA | CASSDLTGSETYEQYF | TGTGCCAGCAGTGACTTAACAGGGTCGGAAACCTACGAGCAGTACTTC
TRBJ2-5 | TRBD1 | TRBV28 | few | CASSSIGTARTQETQYF | TGTGCCAGCAGTTCAATAGGGACAGCCCGAACCCAAGAGACCCAGTACTTC
TRBJ2-7 | TRBD2 | TRBV14 | NA | CASSPTPGRVYEQYF | TGTGCCAGCAGCCCCACGCCGGGGAGGGTCTACGAGCAGTACTTC
TRBJ2-1 | NA | TRBV3-1 | NA | CASSQGDEQFF | TGTGCCAGCAGCCAGGGGGATGAGCAGTTCTTC
TRBJ2-7 | TRBD1 | TRBV2 | many | CASSRDREYEQYF | TGTGCCAGCAGCCGGGACAGGGAGTACGAGCAGTACTTC
TRBJ2-1 | TRBD2 | TRBV11-2 | NA | CASRPLSGRGGNEQFF | TGTGCCAGCAGACCCCTTAGCGGGAGGGGCGGGAATGAGCAGTTCTTC
TRBJ2-7 | TRBD1 | TRBV12-3/TRBV12-4 | NA | CASSLEGARTYEQYF | TGTGCCAGCAGTTTAGAGGGGGCGAGGACCTACGAGCAGTACTTC
TRBJ2-7 | NA | TRBV3-1 | NA | CASSQAPGPVYEQYF | TGTGCCAGCAGCCAGGCCCCAGGCCCCGTCTACGAGCAGTACTTC
TRBJ2-5 | TRBD1 | TRBV28 | NA | CASRNQGVGQETQYF | TGTGCCAGCAGAAACCAGGGGGTAGGGCAAGAGACCCAGTACTTC
TRBJ2-7 | NA | TRBV7-8 | few | CASSLDLGIDEQYF | TGTGCCAGCAGCTTAGACCTCGGGATTGACGAGCAGTACTTC
TRBJ2-1 | NA | TRBV2 | many | CASSPGLHNEQFF | TGTGCCAGCAGCCCGGGTCTCCACAATGAGCAGTTCTTC
TRBJ2-1 | NA | TRBV7-8 | few | CASSFLDSYNEQFF | TGTGCCAGCAGCTTTTTAGACTCCTACAATGAGCAGTTCTTC
TRBJ2-1 | TRBD2 | TRBV13 | once | CASSLWTSGRFYNEQFF | TGTGCCAGCAGCCTGTGGACTAGCGGCAGATTCTACAATGAGCAGTTCTTC
TRBJ2-1 | TRBD2 | TRBV4-2 | few | CASSQNLAGKGYNEQFF | TGTGCCAGCAGCCAGAATCTAGCGGGAAAGGGGTACAATGAGCAGTTCTTC
TRBJ2-1 | TRBD2 | TRBV18 | NA | CASSLGGRADEQFF | TGTGCCAGCTCACTCGGCGGGAGGGCGGATGAGCAGTTCTTC
TRBJ2-7 | TRBD2 | TRBV4-1 | NA | CASSQGRLAGTYEQYF | TGCGCCAGCAGCCAAGGGCGGCTAGCGGGAACCTACGAGCAGTACTTC
TRBJ2-5 | NA | TRBV4-1 | NA | CASSQDKRSMGEDNPETQYF | TGCGCCAGCAGCCAAGACAAAAGGAGTATGGGGGAGGACAACCCAGAGACCCAGTACTTC
TRBJ2-7 | NA | TRBV20-1 | few | CSANKGGDSSYEQYF | TGCAGTGCAAACAAAGGCGGGGATAGCTCCTACGAGCAGTACTTC
TRBJ2-1 | NA | TRBV20-1 | NA | CSARDSSNEQFF | TGCAGTGCTAGAGACTCCAGCAATGAGCAGTTCTTC
TRBJ1-5 | TRBD1 | TRBV28 | once | CASSLAGQVNNQPQHF | TGTGCCAGCAGTTTGGCGGGACAGGTCAACAATCAGCCCCAGCATTTT
TRBJ2-7 | NA | TRBV27 | NA | CASSYNTRYEQYF | TGTGCCAGCAGTTATAACACCAGATACGAGCAGTACTTC
TRBJ1-1 | NA | TRBV29-1 | NA | CSVANTEAFF | TGCAGCGTTGCGAACACTGAAGCTTTCTTT
TRBJ2-6 | NA | TRBV25-1 | NA | CTSRKSGGTGANVLTF | TGTACCAGCAGAAAATCCGGGGGCACTGGGGCCAACGTCCTGACTTTC
TRBJ2-1 | TRBD1 | TRBV9 | NA | CASDRGSTNEQFF | TGTGCCAGTGACAGGGGTTCTACCAATGAGCAGTTCTTC
TRBJ2-3 | TRBD2 | TRBV3-1 | NA | CASSQEGLAGTGFFADTQYF | TGTGCCAGCAGCCAAGAGGGATTAGCGGGGACCGGCTTTTTTGCAGATACGCAGTATTTT
TRBJ2-1 | NA | TRBV15 | once | CATSREGGAYKEQFF | TGTGCCACCAGCAGAGAAGGAGGCGCCTACAAGGAGCAGTTCTTC
TRBJ1-4 | NA | TRBV7-2 | NA | CASSFWGEKLFF | TGTGCCAGCAGCTTCTGGGGGGAAAAACTGTTTTTT
TRBJ1-6 | TRBD1 | TRBV28 | NA | CASSLWGQTNSPLHF | TGTGCCAGCAGTTTATGGGGACAGACTAATTCACCCCTCCACTTT
TRBJ2-7 | TRBD1 | TRBV29-1 | many | CSVRQGAYEQYF | TGCAGCGTGAGACAGGGGGCTTACGAGCAGTACTTC
TRBJ2-7 | TRBD1 | TRBV20-1 | NA | CSAKTGVYEQYF | TGCAGTGCTAAGACAGGGGTGTACGAGCAGTACTTC
TRBJ2-7 | TRBD2 | TRBV6-1 | NA | CASSASGHSYEQYF | TGTGCCAGCAGTGCTAGCGGCCACTCCTACGAGCAGTACTTC
TRBJ2-3 | NA | TRBV27 | few | CASSLAGQYTDTQYF | TGTGCCAGCAGTTTAGCGGGCCAGTACACAGATACGCAGTATTTT
TRBJ2-1 | TRBD2 | TRBV10-2 | NA | CASSESAGGIGNEQFF | TGCGCCAGCAGTGAGTCAGCGGGAGGGATAGGCAATGAGCAGTTCTTC
TRBJ1-1 | TRBD1 | TRBV29-1 | NA | CSAATGVGDTEAFF | TGCAGCGCCGCGACAGGGGTTGGGGACACTGAAGCTTTCTTT
TRBJ2-3 | NA | TRBV24-1 | few | CATARDGGFGTQYF | TGTGCCACCGCCCGGGACGGCGGTTTTGGTACGCAGTATTTT
TRBJ2-5 | TRBD1 | TRBV7-9 | once | CASSLYGGTGGKNEQYF | TGTGCCAGCAGCCTATATGGGGGGACAGGGGGTAAAAATGAGCAGTACTTC